Presented here are 21 T cell receptor beta chains from one specimen sequenced in a study of T cell repertoires in cytomegalovirus infection. TCRdb called the reads again in MiXCR, with one record for every CDR3 protein. The sample holds under 800,000 distinct CDR3 sequences, about 24% seen once. Sequencing was done on a sample of CD8+ T cells from PBMCs. The receptors come from a human donor in good health (CMV status not recorded). Some clones in this sample may be carry-over from other donors' samples.

This clonotype appeared a few times. The chain's CDR3 is CSALSSGSSYGYTF. Here the CDR3 DNA reads TGCAGTGCATTATCTAGTGGGTCTTCCTATGGCTACACCTTC. The V gene is TRBV20-1, the J gene TRBJ1-2; D is unclear. CDR1 is DFQATT, CDR2 SNEGSKA, per germline (reference sequence). Trimming took off 6 bases at V and 4 bases at J, with 18 bases between the two ends. The CDR3 length is 14 residues.

This clonotype was found many times. This chain links TRBV7-8 with TRBJ2-5; no reliable D call. This CDR3 region has 13 residues. Deletions cut 2 bases from V and 7 bases from J, with 11 bases between. Germline V gene data show CDR1 as SGHVS and CDR2 as FQNEAQ. CDR3 bases: TGTGCCAGCAGCTTAATGGGTCTAGGGACCCAGTACTTC. It translates to CASSLMGLGTQYF.

This clonotype came up many times. This sequence joins TRBV6-6 and TRBJ1-4; D unresolved. The germline V gene encodes CDR1 MNHNY and CDR2 SVGAGI (reference sequence). The CDR3 is 13 amino acids. The V and J ends lost 2 bases and 6 bases respectively, with 7 bases between them. DNA of the CDR3: TGTGCCAGCAGTTACAGACTGGATGAAAAACTGTTTTTT. Translating it yields CASSYRLDEKLFF.

The rearrangement joins TRBV7-3 to TRBJ2-3; D is tentatively TRBD1 or TRBD2 (6 bases each). The CDR3 extends over 17 amino acids. CDR1 is SGHTA, CDR2 FQGTGA, per germline. V shed 1 base and J shed 4 bases, with 18 bases lying between them. The DNA of the CDR3 is TGTGCCAGCAGCTTAAAGGGGGGAGGCCCCGTCCCAGATACGCAGTATTTT. Protein: CASSLKGGGPVPDTQYF.

The chain recombines TRBV10-3 with TRBJ2-3; 7 nucleotides line up with TRBD2. Looked up from germline, CDR1 is ENHRY and CDR2 is SYGVKD. This CDR3 region has 16 residues. Losses at the gene ends were 1 base for V and 0 bases for J; bases not matched to a gene: 4. CDR3 bases: TGTGCCATCAGTGAGTTCCGGGACTATAGCACAGATACGCAGTATTTT. Protein product: CAISEFRDYSTDTQYF.

There are a few counts of this clonotype. The genes are TRBV7-9 and TRBJ1-4, with D unclear. Germline values: CDR1 SEHNR, CDR2 FQNEAQ (reference sequence). Trimming cost V 10 bases and J 5 bases, with 17 bases left between them. The CDR3 loop spans 14 amino acids. In DNA form, the CDR3 reads TGTGCCACCAGATCGGCAGAAAGAAATGAAAAACTGTTTTTT. Amino acid sequence: CATRSAERNEKLFF.

The CDR3 spells CASSSAGVPNTGELFF. CDR3 DNA sequence: TGTGCCAGCAGCTCCGCGGGGGTCCCGAACACCGGGGAGCTGTTTTTT. The chain employs TRBV7-2 and TRBJ2-2, with 7 bases lining up with TRBD2. The germline V gene encodes CDR1 SGHTA and CDR2 FQGNSA. The junction had 5 bases not matched to a gene; V was cut back by 4 bases and J by 0 bases. This CDR3 contains 16 residues.

This clonotype was detected only a few times. The chain carries TRBV15 and TRBJ2-1, with TRBD2 matching over 12 bases. This CDR3 region has 17 residues. V was pared by 0 bases and J by 9 bases, with 9 bases of the junction left unmatched. Germline V gives CDR1 LNHNV, CDR2 YYDKDF (reference sequence). The CDR3 nucleotides are TGTGCCACCAGCAGAGATTGGCTAGCGGGGGGGATGGGTGAGCAGTTCTTC. It encodes CATSRDWLAGGMGEQFF. Full variable domain (outside the CDR3, taken from reference TRBV15 and TRBJ2-1): DAMVIQNPRYQVTQFGKPVTLSCSQTLNHNVMYWYQQKSSQAPKLLFHYYDKDFNNEADTPDNFQSRRPNTSFCFLDIRSPGLGDTAMYLCATSRDWLAGGMGEQFFGPGTRLTVL.

V is TRBV9 and J is TRBJ1-5; D gene uncertain. Germline-derived CDR1 and CDR2 are SGDLS and YYNGEE. V dropped 2 bases and J dropped 0 bases, with 6 bases sitting between them. The CDR3 has 14 residues. As DNA, the CDR3 is TGTGCCAGCAGCGTTAAGGATAGCAATCAGCCCCAGCATTTT. This translates into CASSVKDSNQPQHF.

There are a few counts of this clonotype. The V and J genes are TRBV6-5 and TRBJ2-1; a possible D gene is TRBD2 (5 bases). The CDR3 is made up of 15 amino acids. From germline, CDR1 is MNHEY and CDR2 SVGAGI. Trimming stripped 7 bases from V and 2 bases from J, with 15 bases between. Here the CDR3 reads CASKGGTRTYNEQFF. CDR3 nucleotide sequence: TGTGCCAGCAAAGGAGGCACCCGAACCTACAATGAGCAGTTCTTC.

This clonotype was seen more than once but under ten times. The genes are TRBV29-1 and TRBJ1-2, with D perhaps matching TRBD1 (6 bases). This CDR3 spans 16 amino acids. Germline assignment: CDR1 SQVTM and CDR2 ANQGSEA. V dropped 1 base and J dropped 7 bases, with 22 bases sitting between them. In DNA form, the CDR3 reads TGCAGCGTTGAAGTAAGCCCGGGACAAGCAGTGGGTGGCTACACCTTC. It codes for CSVEVSPGQAVGGYTF.

This clonotype was seen a few times. The chain links TRBV6-2 or TRBV6-3 to TRBJ2-7, with a weak D call TRBD2 (7 bases). V dropped 0 bases and J dropped 5 bases, with 14 bases sitting between them. This CDR3 is 15 amino acids long. CDR1 is MNHEY and CDR2 is SVGEGT in the germline V gene. The CDR3 is CASSYSSGGAHEQYV. As DNA, the CDR3 is TGTGCCAGCAGTTACTCGAGTGGGGGGGCCCACGAGCAGTACGTC.

The J gene is TRBJ2-3, the V gene TRBV7-6; D is uncertain. V lost 6 bases, J lost 0 bases, and 16 bases lay in between. The CDR3 has 16 amino acids. From germline, CDR1 is SGHVS and CDR2 FNYEAQ. CDR3 residues: CASRGTVKGSTDTQYF. The CDR3 DNA is TGTGCCAGCAGGGGTACCGTAAAGGGTAGCACAGATACGCAGTATTTT. The whole variable domain, filled in from reference TRBV7-6 and TRBJ2-3, reads GAGVSQSPRYKVTKRGQDVALRCDPISGHVSLYWYRQALGQGPEFLTYFNYEAQQDKSGLPNDRFSAERPEGSISTLTIQRTEQRDSAMYRCASRGTVKGSTDTQYFGPGTRLTVL.

This chain links TRBV12-3 or TRBV12-4 with TRBJ2-3, with TRBD1 matching over 7 bases. The V segment lost 4 bases and the J segment 3 bases; nucleotides outside the gene matches: 7. The CDR3 covers 15 residues. This CDR3 is CASSSTGYETDTQYF. In DNA, the CDR3 is TGTGCCAGCAGTTCGACAGGGTATGAGACAGATACGCAGTATTTT.

This clonotype occurred a few times. This sequence joins TRBV27 and TRBJ1-6, with D possibly being TRBD1 (5 bases). Germline assignment: CDR1 MNHEY and CDR2 SMNVEV (reference sequence). This CDR3 has 14 residues. Trimming pared 6 bases from V and 5 bases from J, leaving 11 bases between. In DNA form, the CDR3 reads TGTGCCAGCAGGCCCGGGACGAATAATTCACCCCTCCACTTT. Encoded protein: CASRPGTNNSPLHF.

A few counts support this clonotype. The rearrangement uses TRBV28 and TRBJ2-3, with 8 nucleotides matching TRBD2. Germline CDR1 and CDR2: MDHEN and SYDVKM. Trimming took 3 bases from V and 6 from J; bases not matched to a gene: 8. This CDR3 has 15 amino acids. CDR3 DNA sequence: TGTGCCAGCAGTTTCCGTTGGACTAGCTCGGATACGCAGTATTTT. Amino acids: CASSFRWTSSDTQYF.

V is TRBV2 and J is TRBJ2-3; 10 bases align to TRBD2. The junction had 9 bases not matched to a gene; V was cut back by 8 bases and J by 4 bases. CDR1 SNHLY and CDR2 FYNNEI come from the germline V gene. This CDR3 is 15 amino acids long. The CDR3 region has the DNA TGTGCCAGCCCCTCAGGGCTAGCGGGGGCAGATACGCAGTATTTT. This encodes CASPSGLAGADTQYF. Filled out from reference TRBV2 and TRBJ2-3, the complete variable domain reads EPEVTQTPSHQVTQMGQEVILRCVPISNHLYFYWYRQILGQKVEFLVSFYNNEISEKSEIFDDQFSVERPDGSNFTLKIRSTKLEDSAMYFCASPSGLAGADTQYFGPGTRLTVL.

The chain has TRBV6-5 and TRBJ2-1, with 10 bases fitting TRBD2. CDR3 size: 17 residues. Germline assignment: CDR1 MNHEY and CDR2 SVGAGI. V lost 0 bases to trimming and J lost 6 bases; unmatched junction nucleotides: 8. In DNA form, the CDR3 reads TGTGCCAGCAGTTACTCTGGTAGCGGGGGGAGACGCAATGAGCAGTTCTTC. Translating gives CASSYSGSGGRRNEQFF.

In the case of this clonotype: Since a much larger clone is just one base distant, this may be a read error. The chain uses TRBV7-9 and TRBJ2-3; TRBD1 matches at 7 bases. Looked up from germline, CDR1 is SEHNR and CDR2 is FQNEAQ (reference sequence). This CDR3 region has 15 residues. CDR3 coding DNA: TGTGCCAACAGCCCAGGACAGGCGAGCACAGATACGCAGTATTTT. This codes for CANSPGQASTDTQYF.

This clonotype was counted between two and nine times. At one end the junction does not follow the germline gene, possibly because of a read error. This chain joins TRBV12-5 and TRBJ2-1, with D perhaps matching TRBD1 (5 bases). CDR1 and CDR2 (germline): LGHNT, FRNRAP. This CDR3 is 13 amino acids long. The CDR3 loop is CASGLGQHNEQFF. Written as DNA, the CDR3 is TGTGCTAGTGGGTTGGGGCAGCACAATGAGCAGTTCTTC.

This clonotype was counted at least ten times. This chain connects TRBV4-3 to TRBJ1-2; 7 bases map to TRBD1. This CDR3 region has 14 residues. Germline V gene lookup returns CDR1 LGHNA and CDR2 YSLEER. Trimming removed 3 bases from V and 6 bases from J; junction bases left unmatched: 7. CDR3 residues: CASSHLDRADGYTF. The CDR3 DNA sequence: TGCGCCAGCAGCCATCTAGACAGGGCGGATGGCTACACCTTC.